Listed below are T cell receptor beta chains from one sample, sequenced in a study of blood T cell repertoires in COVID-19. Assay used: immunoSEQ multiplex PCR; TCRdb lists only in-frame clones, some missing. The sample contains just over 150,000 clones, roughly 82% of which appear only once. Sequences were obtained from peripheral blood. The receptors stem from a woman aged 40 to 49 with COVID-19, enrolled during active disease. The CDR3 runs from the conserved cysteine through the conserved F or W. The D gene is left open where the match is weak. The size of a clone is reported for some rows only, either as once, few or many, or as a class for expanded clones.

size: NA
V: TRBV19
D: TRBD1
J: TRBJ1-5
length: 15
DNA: TGTGCCAGTAGTATTGGTGACAGGGGACATCAGCCCCAGCATTTT
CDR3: CASSIGDRGHQPQHF

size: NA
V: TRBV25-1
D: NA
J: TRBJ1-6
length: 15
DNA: TGTGCCAGCAGTGAATCGGGGGGATGGAATTCACCCCTCCACTTT
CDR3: CASSESGGWNSPLHF

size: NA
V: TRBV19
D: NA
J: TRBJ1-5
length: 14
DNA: TGTGCCAGTAGGATAGGACAGATTAATCAGCCCCAGCATTTT
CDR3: CASRIGQINQPQHF

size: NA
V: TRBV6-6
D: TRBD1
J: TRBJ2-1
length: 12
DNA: TGTGCCAGCAATTCAGGGGGCAATGAGCAGTTCTTC
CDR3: CASNSGGNEQFF

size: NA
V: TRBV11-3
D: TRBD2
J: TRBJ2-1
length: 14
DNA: TGTGCCAGCAGCCTTAGCGGGAGGCTTAATGAGCAGTTCTTC
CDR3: CASSLSGRLNEQFF

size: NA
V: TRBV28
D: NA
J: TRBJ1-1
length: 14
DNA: TGTGCCAGCAGCATGAGACAGATTTACACTGAAGCTTTCTTT
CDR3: CASSMRQIYTEAFF

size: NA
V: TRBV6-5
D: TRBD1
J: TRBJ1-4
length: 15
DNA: TGTGCCAGCAGGCCCGTCGGACAGGGGACTGAAAAACTGTTTTTT
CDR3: CASRPVGQGTEKLFF

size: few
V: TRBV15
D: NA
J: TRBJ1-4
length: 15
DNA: TGTGCCACCAGCAGAGAAGGGGTACACGGTGAAAAACTGTTTTTT
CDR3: CATSREGVHGEKLFF

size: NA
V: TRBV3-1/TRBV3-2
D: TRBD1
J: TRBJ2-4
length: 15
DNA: TGTGCCAGCAGCCAGGTAACAGGGGGTAAAAACATTCAGTACTTC
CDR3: CASSQVTGGKNIQYF

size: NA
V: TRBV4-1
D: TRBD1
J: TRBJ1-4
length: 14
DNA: TGCGCCAGCGGGACAGGGGGAGAGGGTGAAAAACTGTTTTTT
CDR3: CASGTGGEGEKLFF

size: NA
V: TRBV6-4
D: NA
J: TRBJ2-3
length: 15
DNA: TGTGCCAGCAGTGACTCGAGTGGGGGCCTGGATACGCAGTATTTT
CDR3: CASSDSSGGLDTQYF

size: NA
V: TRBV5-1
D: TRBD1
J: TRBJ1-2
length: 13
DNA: TGCGCCAGCAGCTCAGGGACAGAGTATGGCTACACCTTC
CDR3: CASSSGTEYGYTF

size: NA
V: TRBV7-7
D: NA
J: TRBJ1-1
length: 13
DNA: TGTGCTAGCAGCCTGACAGGGAACACTGAAGCTTTCTTT
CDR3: CASSLTGNTEAFF

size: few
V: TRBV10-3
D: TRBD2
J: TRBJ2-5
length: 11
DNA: TGTGCCATCAGCGGGGGGGAGACCCAGTACTTC
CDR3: CAISGGETQYF

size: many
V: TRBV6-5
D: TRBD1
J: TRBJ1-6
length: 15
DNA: TGTGCCAGCAGTTACTCGACAGGGCGAGTCTCACCCCTCCACTTT
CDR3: CASSYSTGRVSPLHF

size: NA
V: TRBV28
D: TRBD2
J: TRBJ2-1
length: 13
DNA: TGTGCCATTTCAGCGGGGGGGGTGAGGGAGCAGTTCTTC
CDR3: CAISAGGVREQFF

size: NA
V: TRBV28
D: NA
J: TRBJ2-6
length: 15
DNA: TGTGCCAGCAGTAACAGGGTACTCGGGGCCAACGTCCTGACTTTC
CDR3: CASSNRVLGANVLTF

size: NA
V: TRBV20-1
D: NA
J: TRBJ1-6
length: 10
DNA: TGCAGTGCTAGAGACCCGCCCCTCCACTTT
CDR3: CSARDPPLHF

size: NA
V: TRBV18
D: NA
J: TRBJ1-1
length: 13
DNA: TGTGCCAGCTCACCACCGTCAGGGTACGAAGCTTTCTTT
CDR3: CASSPPSGYEAFF

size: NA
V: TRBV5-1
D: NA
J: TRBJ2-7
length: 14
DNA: TGCGCCAGCAGCCCAGGGCCTCTCTCCTACGAGCAGTACTTC
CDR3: CASSPGPLSYEQYF

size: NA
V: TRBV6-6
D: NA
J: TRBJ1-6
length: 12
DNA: TGTGCCAGCAGCCACCCGGGGTCACCCCTCCACTTT
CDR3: CASSHPGSPLHF

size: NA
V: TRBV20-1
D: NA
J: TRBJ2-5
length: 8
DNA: TGCAGTGCCCCTCGAGGGTACTTC
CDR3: CSAPRGYF

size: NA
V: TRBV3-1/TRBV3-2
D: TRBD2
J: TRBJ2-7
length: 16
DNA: TGTGCCAGCAGCCCGGGGTTCACTAGCGGTTCCTACGAGCAGTACTTC
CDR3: CASSPGFTSGSYEQYF